Below, 21 T cell receptor beta chains from the same sample are listed, as sequenced in a study of human T cells and chemical hapten exposure. Documented time point: patch test 3, about 24 weeks after DPC sensitization. Treatment specified: therapeutic diphenylcyclopropenone sensitization with weekly scalp DPC. TCRdb reanalysed the RACE reads using MiXCR and keeps one entry per CDR3 protein. The sample includes 80,000 to 100,000 distinct CDR3 sequences, about 11% of them seen just once. The material was whole blood, obtained in connection with sensitization to the hapten diphenylcyclopropenone (DPC). The receptor source for this set is a woman aged 30 to 39 with alopecia areata. Some clones in this sample may be carry-over from other donors' samples.

In its sample, this clonotype was seen many times. The V call is TRBV4-3, the J call TRBJ2-6; possibly TRBD1 for D (7 bases). The length of the CDR3 is 17 residues. From germline, CDR1 is LGHNA and CDR2 YSLEER. V was trimmed by 4 bases and J by 1 base, leaving 14 bases between them. DNA for the CDR3: TGCGCCAGCAGCCGAGGGGACAGCGGGTCTGGGGCCAACGTCCTGACTTTC. Encoded protein: CASSRGDSGSGANVLTF.

This clonotype was detected many times. The CDR3 DNA follows: TGTGCCACCAGCCTGGACGGGGACCAGCCCCAGCATTTT. Translating it yields CATSLDGDQPQHF. This chain links TRBV24-1 with TRBJ1-5; D is perhaps TRBD1 (5 bases). The CDR3 runs to 13 residues. The V gene's germline CDR1 is KGHDR and CDR2 SFDVKD. Trimming stripped 7 bases from V and 7 bases from J, with 13 bases between.

This clonotype has a count of ten or more. The chain joins TRBV2 to TRBJ2-4, with 11 nucleotides matching TRBD2. V gave up 5 bases and J gave up 5 bases; unmatched junction bases: 5. The germline gives CDR1 SNHLY, CDR2 FYNNEI. The CDR3 runs 15 residues. Written as DNA, the CDR3 is TGTGCCAGCAGTATACCGGGACTAGCGGAAAACATTCAGTACTTC. It is translated as CASSIPGLAENIQYF.

Concerning this clonotype itself: A much larger clone lies a single base off, so this may be a read error. Since the CDR3 does not end with the conserved phenylalanine or tryptophan, this likely comes from a read error. The chain couples TRBV28 to TRBJ1-1; D unclear. The CDR3 runs 13 residues. The germline V gene encodes CDR1 MDHEN and CDR2 SYDVKM. V was cut by 2 bases and J by 1 base, with 5 bases left in between. CDR3 DNA sequence: TGTGCCAGCAGTTTAGGCCGGAACACTGAAGCTTTCTCT. The encoded protein is CASSLGRNTEAFS.

The chain uses TRBV2 and TRBJ2-1; D tentatively fits TRBD1 or TRBD2 (5 bases each). CDR1 SNHLY and CDR2 FYNNEI come from the germline V gene. V was shortened by 8 bases and J by 9 bases, with 8 bases between the two germline ends. The CDR3 sequence is 10 residues long. CDR3 bases: TGTGCCAGCGGGGACGGTGAGCAGTTCTTC. It yields the protein CASGDGEQFF.

This clonotype was seen repeatedly, ten times or more. The chain carries TRBV20-1 and TRBJ2-3; 7 nucleotides line up with TRBD1. V trimming: 6 bases; J trimming: 2 bases; junction bases outside the gene matches: 8. Germline CDR1 DFQATT, CDR2 SNEGSKA (reference sequence). This CDR3 has 14 amino acids. CDR3 nucleotide sequence: TGCAGTGCGGATGACAGGGATATCACAGATACGCAGTATTTT. As protein: CSADDRDITDTQYF.

This clonotype turned up a few times. This rearrangement joins TRBV9 to TRBJ1-3, with D hard to call. Looked up from germline, CDR1 is SGDLS and CDR2 is YYNGEE. The ends were cut back, 7 bases at V and 7 bases at J, with 12 bases in the middle. The CDR3 sequence is 12 residues long. The DNA of the CDR3 is TGTGCCAGCGGTACTCCCCGGAACACCATATATTTT. Translation: CASGTPRNTIYF.

This clonotype was detected only a few times. The chain couples TRBV5-6 to TRBJ1-1; possible D gene TRBD1, 6 bases. V was clipped by 3 bases and J by 1 base, with 13 bases between them. Germline V CDR1 and CDR2: SGHDT, YYEEEE. The CDR3 is made up of 15 amino acids. The CDR3 sequence is CASSWGWTENTEAFF. For the CDR3, the DNA is TGTGCCAGCAGCTGGGGATGGACAGAGAACACTGAAGCTTTCTTT.

This clonotype was observed at least ten times. The chain joins TRBV11-3 to TRBJ2-1, with no clear D. CDR1 is SGHNT and CDR2 is YENEEA in the germline V gene. The V and J ends lost 0 bases and 3 bases respectively, with 6 bases between them. The CDR3 sequence is 14 residues long. CDR3 sequence reads: CASSLEGGYNEQFF. DNA for the CDR3: TGTGCCAGCAGCTTAGAGGGCGGCTACAATGAGCAGTTCTTC.

The CDR3 DNA sequence: TGTGCCAGCAGTGAAGCGCATCCAACCGTGCGTTACGAGCAGTACTTC. The encoded protein is CASSEAHPTVRYEQYF. This chain links TRBV2 with TRBJ2-7; D is unresolved. Trimming pared 0 bases from V and 4 bases from J, leaving 16 bases between. The germline gives CDR1 SNHLY, CDR2 FYNNEI. CDR3 length: 16 amino acids.

This clonotype was counted a few times. V is TRBV4-2 and J is TRBJ2-3; TRBD2 agrees at 7 bases. This CDR3 comprises 15 residues. Germline V CDR1 and CDR2: LGHNA, YNFKEQ. The ends lost 3 bases at V and 2 bases at J; junction bases unmatched: 5. This chain's CDR3 is CASSHASGNTDTQYF. DNA for the CDR3: TGTGCCAGCAGCCATGCGAGCGGGAACACAGATACGCAGTATTTT.

Ten or more counts support this clonotype. The V gene is TRBV6-1, the J gene TRBJ1-6; TRBD1 is a possible D gene (6 bases). The CDR3 has 16 amino acids. Per germline, CDR1 MNHNS and CDR2 SASEGT. V was clipped by 4 bases and J by 0 bases, with 10 bases between them. The CDR3 loop reads CASSGTDSSYNSPLHF. CDR3 DNA: TGTGCCAGCAGTGGGACAGACAGCTCCTATAATTCACCCCTCCACTTT.

This clonotype was observed at least ten times. The chain has TRBV28 and TRBJ1-4; D call uncertain. CDR1 is MDHEN, CDR2 SYDVKM, per germline. Trimming stripped 3 bases from V and 0 bases from J, with 8 bases between. CDR3 length: 15 amino acids. CDR3 amino acids: CASSLGGTTNEKLFF. In DNA, the CDR3 is TGTGCCAGCAGTTTGGGAGGAACAACTAATGAAAAACTGTTTTTT.

With respect to this clonotype: This may arise from a read error, as a much more abundant clone is one base away. This sequence joins TRBV5-6 and TRBJ1-1; 7 nucleotides align to TRBD1. This CDR3 spans 13 amino acids. The germline CDR1 and CDR2 sequences are SGHDT and YYEEEE. The CDR3 DNA sequence: TGTGCCAGCAACTACAGGGGTGGCACTGAAGATTTCTTT. It encodes CASNYRGGTEDFF. The full variable domain, in which reference TRBV5-6 and TRBJ1-1 provide the parts outside the CDR3, is DAGVTQSPTHLIKTRGQQVTLRCSPKSGHDTVSWYQQALGQGPQFIFQYYEEEERQRGNFPDRFSGHQFPNYSSELNVNALLLGDSALYLCASNYRGGTEDFFGQGTRLTVV.

This clonotype was seen at least ten times. The chain has TRBV27 and TRBJ2-2, with 7 nucleotides matching TRBD1. The CDR3 loop spans 16 amino acids. CDR1 MNHEY and CDR2 SMNVEV come from the germline V gene (reference sequence). V shed 5 bases, J shed 4 bases, and the junction held 10 bases outside the gene matches. As DNA, the CDR3 is TGTGCCAGCAGTCGGACCGGGACAGTGGGCACCGGGGAGCTGTTTTTT. It codes for CASSRTGTVGTGELFF.

This clonotype showed up just a few times. This sequence joins TRBV7-9 and TRBJ1-6, with 7 bases matching TRBD1. CDR1 SEHNR and CDR2 FQNEAQ come from the germline V gene (reference sequence). J lost 8 bases, V lost 3 bases, and 4 bases had no gene match. This CDR3 has 14 amino acids. CDR3 protein: CASSFETGHSPLHF. The CDR3 region has the DNA TGTGCCAGCAGCTTTGAGACAGGGCATTCACCCCTCCACTTT.

In this sample, this clonotype turned up a few times. The chain joins TRBV12-3 or TRBV12-4 to TRBJ2-7; D possibly corresponds to TRBD1 (5 bases). V was trimmed by 5 bases and J by 2 bases, leaving 13 bases between them. CDR3 length: 14 amino acids. CDR3 loop: CASSLRQRTYEQYF. The CDR3 nucleotides read TGTGCCAGCAGTCTGAGACAGCGAACCTACGAGCAGTACTTC.

This clonotype was detected a few times. The chain has TRBV7-9 and TRBJ1-3; D gene uncertain. The V end was cut by 5 bases, the J end by 0 bases, with 8 bases between. Germline V gene data show CDR1 as SEHNR and CDR2 as FQNEAQ (reference sequence). This CDR3 contains 14 residues. For the CDR3, the DNA is TGTGCCAGCAGCCCATCGGCCTCTGGAAACACCATATATTTT. This codes for CASSPSASGNTIYF.

The V call is TRBV19, the J call TRBJ2-7; D possibly uses TRBD1 or TRBD2 (5 bases each). Per germline, CDR1 LNHDA and CDR2 SQIVND (reference sequence). Trimming pared 5 bases from V and 7 bases from J, leaving 15 bases between. This CDR3 region has 13 residues. The CDR3 nucleotides read TGTGCCAGTAGTGCCACCGGGACGAGGGAGCAGTACTTC. Its protein is CASSATGTREQYF.

The chain joins TRBV20-1 to TRBJ2-2; D gene uncertain. The germline gives CDR1 DFQATT, CDR2 SNEGSKA (reference sequence). This CDR3 has 13 amino acids. The ends were cut back, 6 bases at V and 1 base at J, with 9 bases in the middle. The CDR3 sequence is CSAQIQNTGELFF. The CDR3 region has the DNA TGCAGTGCCCAAATACAGAACACCGGGGAGCTGTTTTTT.

This clonotype was observed a few times. V is TRBV28 and J is TRBJ2-1; TRBD2 matches 12 bases. J was trimmed by 5 bases and V by 5 bases; bases with no gene match: 13. Germline V gene sequence: CDR1 MDHEN, CDR2 SYDVKM. This CDR3 has 18 residues. CDR3 amino acids: CASSLRTSGKGTHNEQFF. CDR3 sequence (DNA): TGTGCCAGCAGTCTACGGACTAGCGGGAAAGGGACCCACAATGAGCAGTTCTTC.